This section outlines one T cell receptor beta chain sequence together with its context. Its antigen is currently not known. Nothing much larger sits one base from this clone, and base qualities are not available. From the germline V gene, CDR1 is SQVTM and CDR2 is ANQGSEA. The CDR3 holds 20 amino acids from the cysteine to the phenylalanine. Of the read, only the CDR3 DNA is kept; its 60 bases are in frame from base 1. V ends up 4 bases short and J 3 bases short, with an unmatched junction base count of 23. The data were taken from a study of cytomegalovirus exposure and HLA in healthy donors (dated by TCRdb to about 2017). Context from the whole study: According to a later analysis, the approximately 120 validation repertoires were produced on the same platform as the approximately 690 repertoires of the first cohort. The study aimed to test whether signatures of past pathogen exposure could be identified by cataloging public T cell receptors. A separate validation cohort of approximately 130 different subjects was used in addition to the roughly 640-subject first cohort. High-throughput TCR immunosequencing, statistical association of individual TCRs with disease status, and machine learning were combined to predict cytomegalovirus infection status. Summary of the overall study and its limitations: The classifier was reported to diagnose cytomegalovirus status with high specificity and sensitivity in both the original and validation cohorts. All 110 or so repertoires were used to score co-occurrence in the validation cohort in a later analysis, because that analysis had no HLA typing for the cohort. While some public TCRs were present in many individuals, most TCR sequences turned up only very rarely across donors. Three of the identified cytomegalovirus-associated TCR beta chains were confirmed in vitro to be specific for cytomegalovirus antigens. The study listed 164 TCR beta chains as associated with cytomegalovirus. The authors suggested that the approach could potentially be extended to other disease states and immunological phenotypes. A later analysis found that TCRs clustered in the first cohort also tended to co-occur in the roughly 120 validation repertoires, with approximately 95% of cluster scores above 0.

The donors belonged to the validation cohort of about 110 subjects, which was separate from the 666-subject first cohort. Preparation of the library involved the immunoSEQ multiplex PCR assay. For the original study's pipeline: To diagnose cytomegalovirus status from the catalog of TCR beta chain sequences, a statistical classification framework was built. The table comes from immuneACCESS by way of TCRdb, which keeps in-frame sequences with V and J called. Part of the clones is missing from these tables; in studies checked, under half for an unresolved V gene and the rest for unknown reasons. V, J and clone size are taken as reported in that table, and D and trimming were inferred from the DNA itself. For this sample the table gives 110,000 to 150,000 clones, of which around nine tenths were detected only once. 7.9% of the sample belongs to the ten largest clones.

This TCR came from a woman aged 18-29 years in good health and CMV-seropositive. Sequencing used PBMCs. The rearranged segments are TRBV29-1 and TRBJ2-1, with TRBD2 identical over 8 junction bases. The sequenced DNA is TGCAGCGTTGTCGCATACATGGAGCCGACTAGCGCCCGATACTACAATGAGCAGTTCTTC. Translated, it gives CSVVAYMEPTSARYYNEQFF.